The 24 T cell receptor beta chains in this list originate from one sample, sequenced in a study of blood T cell repertoires in COVID-19. Only in-frame clones appear in the TCRdb table, and some are missing; sequencing was by immunoSEQ multiplex PCR. Of around 300,000 clones listed, nearly 90% are singletons. Sequenced material: PBMCs or T cells enriched from blood (not recorded which). The receptors here all came from a woman aged 18-29 years with acute COVID-19.

The gene calls are TRBV27 and TRBJ2-1; 12 bases fit TRBD2. The V and J ends lost 9 bases and 5 bases, in that order; junction bases with no gene match: 8. CDR1 and CDR2 (germline): MNHEY, SMNVEV (reference sequence). This CDR3 comprises 15 residues. This CDR3 is CASWLTSGGHNEQFF. The DNA for the CDR3 is TGTGCCAGTTGGCTTACTAGCGGGGGGCACAATGAGCAGTTCTTC.

The genes are TRBV6-5 and TRBJ1-1; TRBD1 matches 10 bases. J was trimmed by 7 bases and V by 0 bases; bases with no gene match: 5. CDR3 size: 15 residues. Germline V gene sequence: CDR1 MNHEY, CDR2 SVGAGI. The DNA for the CDR3 is TGTGCCAGCAGTTACTCTCGACAGGGGGCTCGTGAAGCTTTCTTT. Amino acids: CASSYSRQGAREAFF.

The V and J genes are TRBV3-1 (or the pseudogene TRBV3-2) and TRBJ2-5, with D tentatively TRBD2 (6 bases). The CDR3 is 16 residues long. Trimming took 6 bases from V and 5 from J, leaving 22 bases between them. Germline V lookup: CDR1 LGHDT, CDR2 YNNKEL (reference sequence). CDR3 amino acids: CASSPPASAGSETQYF. The CDR3, as DNA: TGTGCCAGCAGTCCCCCCGCTTCTGCGGGGTCGGAGACCCAGTACTTC.

The chain joins TRBV27 to TRBJ2-4, with TRBD1 matching 10 bases. The CDR3 totals 13 residues. Trimming took 3 bases from V and 10 from J; bases not matched to a gene: 3. Germline values: CDR1 MNHEY, CDR2 SMNVEV (reference sequence). CDR3 coding DNA: TGTGCCAGCAGTTTTTCGGACAGGGGGATTCAGTACTTC. Amino acid sequence: CASSFSDRGIQYF.

CDR3 residues: CASSVDAGWGSPLHF. In nucleotides, the CDR3 is TGTGCCAGCAGCGTAGACGCAGGGTGGGGATCACCCCTCCACTTT. This chain connects TRBV9 to TRBJ1-6; D is perhaps TRBD1 (5 bases). This CDR3 contains 15 residues. Looked up from germline, CDR1 is SGDLS and CDR2 is YYNGEE. The ends were cut back, 0 bases at V and 10 bases at J, with 14 bases in the middle.

V and J are TRBV19 and TRBJ2-3, with TRBD1 identical over 10 bases. This CDR3 spans 14 amino acids. The junction had 3 bases not matched to a gene; V was cut back by 5 bases and J by 4 bases. CDR1 and CDR2 (germline): LNHDA, SQIVND (reference sequence). The CDR3 DNA reads as TGTGCCAGTAGTGCGACAGGGGGCGCAGATACGCAGTATTTT. This translates into CASSATGGADTQYF.

The chain couples TRBV6-2 or TRBV6-3 to TRBJ2-2; 13 positions match TRBD2. V gave up 5 bases and J gave up 2 bases; unmatched junction bases: 17. The CDR3 has 21 residues. CDR1 MNHEY and CDR2 SVGEGT come from the germline V gene. The CDR3 is CASSIYPLAGGPQFNTGELFF. The CDR3 DNA sequence: TGTGCCAGCAGTATTTACCCACTAGCGGGAGGGCCACAGTTTAACACCGGGGAGCTGTTTTTT.

This clone was seen only a few times. The chain joins TRBV2 to TRBJ1-6, with 7 bases lining up with TRBD1. The V and J ends lost 6 bases and 7 bases, in that order; junction bases with no gene match: 12. The CDR3 consists of 16 residues. The V gene's germline CDR1 is SNHLY and CDR2 FYNNEI. CDR3 protein: CASSANWDRRNSPLHF. In DNA form, the CDR3 reads TGTGCCAGCAGCGCAAACTGGGACAGAAGAAATTCACCCCTCCACTTT.

The rearrangement uses TRBV7-3 and TRBJ1-5; unclear D gene. The CDR3 contains 15 residues. V lost 0 bases and J lost 0, with 6 bases in between. CDR1 SGHTA and CDR2 FQGTGA come from the germline V gene. For the CDR3, the DNA is TGTGCCAGCAGCTTAACAGGAGATAGCAATCAGCCCCAGCATTTT. Amino acids: CASSLTGDSNQPQHF.

The chain uses TRBV28 and TRBJ1-2; TRBD1 matches 9 bases. Germline CDR1 reads MDHEN; CDR2 reads SYDVKM. V lost 9 bases to trimming and J lost 7 bases; unmatched junction nucleotides: 12. The CDR3 has 14 residues. The chain's CDR3 is CASTRTGEGAGYTF. CDR3 DNA sequence: TGTGCCAGTACCCGGACAGGGGAGGGAGCTGGCTACACCTTC.

V is TRBV3-1 (or the pseudogene TRBV3-2) and J is TRBJ2-1, with 7 bases matching TRBD1. CDR1 is LGHDT and CDR2 is YNNKEL in the germline V gene (reference sequence). The CDR3 covers 15 residues. The trim removed 6 bases at V and 5 bases at J, leaving 10 bases unmatched. CDR3 residues: CASSLSPDRHNEQFF. For the CDR3, the DNA is TGTGCCAGCAGTCTTTCCCCGGACAGGCACAATGAGCAGTTCTTC.

This clone was detected once. The chain links TRBV12-3 or TRBV12-4 to TRBJ1-1, with D possibly matching TRBD1 (5 bases). This CDR3 contains 12 residues. V was trimmed by 3 bases and J by 13 bases, leaving 15 bases between them. In DNA, the CDR3 is TGTGCCAGCAGTTTTCGGAGGGGCTTTGGTTTCTTT. Its translation is CASSFRRGFGFF.

CDR3 residues: CAITTGQLNYGYTF. CDR3 bases: TGTGCCATCACCACGGGACAGCTGAACTATGGCTACACCTTC. V is TRBV28 and J is TRBJ1-2; 7 bases match TRBD1. V shed 10 bases, J shed 2 bases, and the junction held 10 bases outside the gene matches. This CDR3 has 14 amino acids. The germline gives CDR1 MDHEN, CDR2 SYDVKM.

The chain uses TRBV30 and TRBJ2-7; 8 nucleotides line up with TRBD1. This CDR3 region has 14 residues. Per germline, CDR1 GTSNPN and CDR2 SVGIG (reference sequence). After removal of 2 bases from V and 0 bases from J, the junction contained 3 bases not matched to a gene. CDR3 sequence (DNA): TGTGCCTGGAGTACCGGGACAGGCTCCTACGAGCAGTACTTC. This sequence encodes CAWSTGTGSYEQYF.

V and J are TRBV5-1 and TRBJ1-5, with 9 bases lining up with TRBD1. Germline lookup yields CDR1 SGHRS and CDR2 YFSETQ. V was pared by 0 bases and J by 2 bases, with 3 bases of the junction left unmatched. The CDR3 is 16 amino acids. CDR3 residues: CASSLGTGVGNQPQHF. In DNA form, the CDR3 reads TGCGCCAGCAGCTTGGGGACAGGGGTGGGCAATCAGCCCCAGCATTTT. Filled out from reference TRBV5-1 and TRBJ1-5, the complete variable domain reads KAGVTQTPRYLIKTRGQQVTLSCSPISGHRSVSWYQQTPGQGLQFLFEYFSETQRNKGNFPGRFSGRQFSNSRSEMNVSTLELGDSALYLCASSLGTGVGNQPQHFGDGTRLSIL.

The chain carries TRBV5-6 and TRBJ2-7, with a weak D call TRBD1 (5 bases). The CDR3 sequence is 13 residues long. Trimming took off 3 bases at V and 4 bases at J, with 11 bases between the two ends. Germline CDR1 is SGHDT and CDR2 is YYEEEE. The CDR3 nucleotides are TGTGCCAGCAGCTCACGACAGATATACGAGCAGTACTTC. Encoded protein: CASSSRQIYEQYF.

V gene TRBV7-3 combines with J gene TRBJ1-1; TRBD1 agrees at 8 bases. The V gene's germline CDR1 is SGHTA and CDR2 FQGTGA. Germline trimming cut 5 bases from V and 1 base from J; bases unmatched to any gene: 3. The CDR3 covers 14 residues. In nucleotides, the CDR3 is TGTGCCAGCAGCACCGGACAGGGGAACACTGAAGCTTTCTTT. This translates into CASSTGQGNTEAFF.

The chain couples TRBV6-2 or TRBV6-3 to TRBJ1-1, with 8 positions matching TRBD1. Germline V lookup: CDR1 MNHEY, CDR2 SVGEGT. This CDR3 spans 14 amino acids. The V gene end was trimmed by 7 bases and the J gene end by 5 bases; junction bases not matched to a gene: 9. The CDR3 DNA sequence: TGTGCCAGCACCCCCAGGGGGCGCGGGACTGAAGCTTTCTTT. Translating gives CASTPRGRGTEAFF.

V and J are TRBV9 and TRBJ1-5, with D possibly matching TRBD1 (5 bases). Per germline, CDR1 SGDLS and CDR2 YYNGEE. Deletions cut 4 bases from V and 1 base from J, with 9 bases between. The CDR3 has 14 residues. The CDR3 is CASSQQASNQPQHF. For the CDR3, the DNA is TGTGCCAGCAGCCAACAGGCCAGCAATCAGCCCCAGCATTTT.

The chain joins TRBV12-3 or TRBV12-4 to TRBJ1-2; no reliable D call. Trimming shortened V by 5 bases and J by 4 bases, and 8 bases separated the two germline ends. The CDR3 totals 12 residues. CDR3 sequence reads: CASSRPGYGYTF. CDR3 in DNA: TGTGCCAGCAGTCGACCGGGCTATGGCTACACCTTC.

The rearrangement links TRBV27 to TRBJ1-6, with 7 positions matching TRBD1. This CDR3 region has 19 residues. Trimming took 2 bases from V and 0 from J; bases not matched to a gene: 10. CDR1 and CDR2 from the germline V gene are MNHEY and SMNVEV (reference sequence). CDR3 loop: CASSLGGGGRFSYNSPLHF. The DNA of the CDR3 is TGTGCCAGCAGTTTAGGTGGAGGGGGCAGGTTCTCCTATAATTCACCCCTCCACTTT.

The V gene is TRBV12-5, the J gene TRBJ2-1, with D possibly TRBD2 on 5 matching bases. The ends were cut back, 0 bases at V and 0 bases at J, with 9 bases in the middle. Germline V gives CDR1 LGHNT, CDR2 FRNRAP. The CDR3 has 16 residues. The DNA of the CDR3 is TGTGCTAGTGGTTTGGTACTTGGGAGCTCCTACAATGAGCAGTTCTTC. Amino acids: CASGLVLGSSYNEQFF.

The V and J genes are TRBV6-5 and TRBJ1-1, with D possibly being TRBD1 (5 bases). The CDR3 contains 14 residues. V lost 8 bases and J lost 3, with 16 bases in between. CDR1 and CDR2 from the germline V gene are MNHEY and SVGAGI. The CDR3 nucleotides are TGTGCCAGCTCCATTGGGCCGGGGGACACTGAAGCTTTCTTT. It codes for CASSIGPGDTEAFF.

The chain links TRBV28 to TRBJ1-6; 9 nucleotides match TRBD1. From germline, CDR1 is MDHEN and CDR2 SYDVKM. The CDR3 totals 17 residues. J was trimmed by 2 bases and V by 5 bases; bases with no gene match: 7. The CDR3 here is CASSPYRGPTYNSPLHF. CDR3 nucleotide sequence: TGTGCCAGCAGTCCGTACAGGGGGCCGACCTATAATTCACCCCTCCACTTT.